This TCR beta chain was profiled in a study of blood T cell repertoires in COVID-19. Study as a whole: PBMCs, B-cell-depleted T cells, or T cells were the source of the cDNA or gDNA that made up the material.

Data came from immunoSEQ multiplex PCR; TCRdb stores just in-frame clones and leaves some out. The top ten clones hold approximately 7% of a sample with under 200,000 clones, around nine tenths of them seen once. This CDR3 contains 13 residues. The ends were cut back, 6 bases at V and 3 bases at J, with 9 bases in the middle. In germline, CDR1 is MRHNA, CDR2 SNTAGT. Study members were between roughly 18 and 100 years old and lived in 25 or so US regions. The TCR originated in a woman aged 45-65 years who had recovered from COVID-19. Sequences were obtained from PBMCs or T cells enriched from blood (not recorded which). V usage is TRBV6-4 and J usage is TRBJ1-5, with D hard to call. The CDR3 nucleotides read TGTGCCAGCAGCCGGGAGGACAATCAGCCCCAGCATTTT. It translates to CASSREDNQPQHF.